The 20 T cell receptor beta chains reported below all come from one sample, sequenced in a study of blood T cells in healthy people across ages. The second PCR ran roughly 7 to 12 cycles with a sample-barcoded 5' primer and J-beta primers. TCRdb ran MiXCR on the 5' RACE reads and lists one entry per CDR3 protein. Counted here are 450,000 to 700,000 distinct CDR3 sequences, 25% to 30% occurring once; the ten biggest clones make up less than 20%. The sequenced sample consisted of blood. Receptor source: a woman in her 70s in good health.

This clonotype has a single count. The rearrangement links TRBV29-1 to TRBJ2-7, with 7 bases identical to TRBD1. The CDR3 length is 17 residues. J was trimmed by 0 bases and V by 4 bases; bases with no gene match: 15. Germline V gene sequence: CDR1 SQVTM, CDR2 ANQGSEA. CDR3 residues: CSVVPLPGTASSYEQYF. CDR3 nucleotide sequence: TGCAGCGTTGTCCCCTTACCTGGGACAGCGAGCTCCTACGAGCAGTACTTC.

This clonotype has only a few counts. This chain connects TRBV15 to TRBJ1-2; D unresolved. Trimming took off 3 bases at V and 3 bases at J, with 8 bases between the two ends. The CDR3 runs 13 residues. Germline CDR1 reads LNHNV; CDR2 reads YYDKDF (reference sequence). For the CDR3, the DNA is TGTGCCACCAGCAGCGGACGGGACTATGGCTACACCTTC. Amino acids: CATSSGRDYGYTF.

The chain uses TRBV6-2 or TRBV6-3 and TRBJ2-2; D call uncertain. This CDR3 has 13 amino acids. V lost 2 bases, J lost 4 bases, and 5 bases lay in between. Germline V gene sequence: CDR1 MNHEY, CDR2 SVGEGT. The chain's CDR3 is CASSYRATGELFF. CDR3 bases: TGTGCCAGCAGTTACAGGGCCACCGGGGAGCTGTTTTTT.

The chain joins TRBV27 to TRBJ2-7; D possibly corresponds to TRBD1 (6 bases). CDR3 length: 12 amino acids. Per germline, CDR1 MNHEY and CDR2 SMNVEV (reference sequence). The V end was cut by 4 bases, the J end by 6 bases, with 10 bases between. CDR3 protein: CASSSGAREQYF. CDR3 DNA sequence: TGTGCCAGCAGTTCAGGGGCGCGCGAGCAGTACTTC.

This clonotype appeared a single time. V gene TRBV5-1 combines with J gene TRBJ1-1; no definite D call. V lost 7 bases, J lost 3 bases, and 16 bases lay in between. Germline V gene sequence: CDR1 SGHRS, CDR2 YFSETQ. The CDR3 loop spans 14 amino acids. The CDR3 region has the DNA TGCGCCAGCGGTAGGGAGGCCGCCGACACTGAAGCTTTCTTT. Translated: CASGREAADTEAFF.

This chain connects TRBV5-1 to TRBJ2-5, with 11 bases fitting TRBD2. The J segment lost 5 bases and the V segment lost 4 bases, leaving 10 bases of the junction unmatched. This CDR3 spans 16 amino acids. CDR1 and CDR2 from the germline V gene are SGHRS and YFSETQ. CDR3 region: CASSPGTSGFDETQYF. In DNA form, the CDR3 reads TGCGCCAGCAGCCCCGGGACTAGCGGTTTTGACGAGACCCAGTACTTC.

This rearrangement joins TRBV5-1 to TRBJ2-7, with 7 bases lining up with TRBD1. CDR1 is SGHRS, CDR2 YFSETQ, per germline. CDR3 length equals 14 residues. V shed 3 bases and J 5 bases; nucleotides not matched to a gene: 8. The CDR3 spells CASSSSTGTHEQYF. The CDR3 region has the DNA TGCGCCAGCAGCTCGTCGACAGGGACCCACGAGCAGTACTTC.

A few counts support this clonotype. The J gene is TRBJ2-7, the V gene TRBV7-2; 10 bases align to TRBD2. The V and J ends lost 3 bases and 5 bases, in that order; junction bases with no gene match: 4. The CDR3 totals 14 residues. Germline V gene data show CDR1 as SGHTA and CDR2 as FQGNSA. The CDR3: CASSFVTSGDEQYF. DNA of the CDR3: TGTGCCAGCAGCTTCGTTACTAGCGGGGACGAGCAGTACTTC. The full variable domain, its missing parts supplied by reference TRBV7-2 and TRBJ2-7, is GAGVSQSPSNKVTEKGKDVELRCDPISGHTALYWYRQSLGQGLEFLIYFQGNSAPDKSGLPSDRFSAERTGGSVSTLTIQRTQQEDSAVYLCASSFVTSGDEQYFGPGTRLTVT.

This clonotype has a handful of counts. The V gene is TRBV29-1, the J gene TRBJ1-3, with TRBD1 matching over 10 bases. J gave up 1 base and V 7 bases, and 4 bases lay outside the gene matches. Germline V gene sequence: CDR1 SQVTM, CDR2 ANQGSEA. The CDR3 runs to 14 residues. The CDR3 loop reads CSATDRGSGNTIYF. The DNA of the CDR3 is TGCAGCGCAACGGACAGGGGGTCTGGAAACACCATATATTTT. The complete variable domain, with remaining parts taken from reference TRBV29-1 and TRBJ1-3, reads SAVISQKPSRDICQRGTSLTIQCQVDSQVTMMFWYRQQPGQSLTLIATANQGSEATYESGFVIDKFPISRPNLTFSTLTVSNMSPEDSSIYLCSATDRGSGNTIYFGEGSWLTVV.

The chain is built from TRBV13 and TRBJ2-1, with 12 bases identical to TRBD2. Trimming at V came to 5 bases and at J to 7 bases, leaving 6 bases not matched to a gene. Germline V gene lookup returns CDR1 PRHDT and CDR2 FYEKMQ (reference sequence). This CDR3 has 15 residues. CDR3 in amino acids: CASSTLAGGLNEQFF. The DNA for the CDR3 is TGTGCCAGCAGCACGCTAGCGGGGGGGCTTAATGAGCAGTTCTTC.

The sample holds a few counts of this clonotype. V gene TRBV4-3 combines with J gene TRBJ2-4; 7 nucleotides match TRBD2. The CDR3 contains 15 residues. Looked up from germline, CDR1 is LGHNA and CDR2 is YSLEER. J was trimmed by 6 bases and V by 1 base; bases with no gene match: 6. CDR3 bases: TGCGCCAGCAGCCAAGGCCTAGCGGAGACAAACATTCAGTACTTC. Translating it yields CASSQGLAETNIQYF.

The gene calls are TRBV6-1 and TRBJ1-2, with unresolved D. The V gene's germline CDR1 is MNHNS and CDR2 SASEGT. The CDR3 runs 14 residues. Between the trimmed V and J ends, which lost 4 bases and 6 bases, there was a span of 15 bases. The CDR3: CASSGVQGRDGYTF. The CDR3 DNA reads TGTGCCAGCAGTGGAGTTCAAGGACGGGATGGCTACACCTTC.

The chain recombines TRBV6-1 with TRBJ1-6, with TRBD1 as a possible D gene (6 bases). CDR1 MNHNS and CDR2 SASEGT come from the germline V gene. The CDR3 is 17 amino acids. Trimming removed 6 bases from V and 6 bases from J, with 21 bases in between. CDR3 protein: CASRITGHLTSNSPLHF. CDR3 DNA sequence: TGTGCCAGCAGGATAACGGGACACCTAACAAGTAATTCACCCCTCCACTTT.

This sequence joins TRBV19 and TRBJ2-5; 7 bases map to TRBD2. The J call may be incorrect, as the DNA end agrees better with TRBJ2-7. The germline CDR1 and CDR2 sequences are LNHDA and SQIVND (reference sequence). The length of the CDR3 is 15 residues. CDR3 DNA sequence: TGTGCCAGTAACTCTGGCGGGGGAACCCCCTACGAGCAGTACTTC. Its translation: CASNSGGGTPYEQYF.

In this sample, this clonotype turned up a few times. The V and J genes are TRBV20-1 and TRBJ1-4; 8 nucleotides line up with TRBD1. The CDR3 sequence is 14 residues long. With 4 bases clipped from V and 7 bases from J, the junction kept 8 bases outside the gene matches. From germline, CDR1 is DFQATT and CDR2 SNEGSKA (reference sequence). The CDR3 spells CSATQGARGEKLFF. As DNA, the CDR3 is TGCAGTGCTACCCAGGGGGCGCGGGGTGAAAAACTGTTTTTT.

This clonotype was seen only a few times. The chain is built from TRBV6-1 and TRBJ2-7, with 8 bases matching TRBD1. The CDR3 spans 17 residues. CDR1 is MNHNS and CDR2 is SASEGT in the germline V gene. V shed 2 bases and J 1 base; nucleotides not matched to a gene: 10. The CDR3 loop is CASSERQTGARSYEQYF. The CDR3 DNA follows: TGTGCCAGCAGTGAACGCCAGACAGGGGCTAGGTCCTACGAGCAGTACTTC.

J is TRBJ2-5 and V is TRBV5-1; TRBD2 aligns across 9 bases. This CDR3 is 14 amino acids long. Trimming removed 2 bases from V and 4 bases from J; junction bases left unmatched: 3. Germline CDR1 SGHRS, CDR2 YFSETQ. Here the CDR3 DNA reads TGCGCCAGCAGCTTCTCTAGCGGGGCAGAGACCCAGTACTTC. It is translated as CASSFSSGAETQYF.

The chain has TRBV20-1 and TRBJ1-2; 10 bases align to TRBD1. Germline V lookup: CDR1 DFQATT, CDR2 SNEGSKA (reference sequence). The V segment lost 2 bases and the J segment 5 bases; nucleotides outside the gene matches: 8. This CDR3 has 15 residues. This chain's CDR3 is CSARSARGQGYGYTF. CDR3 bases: TGCAGTGCTAGATCTGCAAGGGGACAGGGGTATGGCTACACCTTC.

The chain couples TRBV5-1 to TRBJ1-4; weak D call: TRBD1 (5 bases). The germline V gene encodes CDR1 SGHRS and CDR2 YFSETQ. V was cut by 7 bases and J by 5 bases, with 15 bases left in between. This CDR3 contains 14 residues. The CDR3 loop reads CASARDGRNEKLFF. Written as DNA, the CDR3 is TGCGCCAGCGCCCGGGACGGACGAAATGAAAAACTGTTTTTT. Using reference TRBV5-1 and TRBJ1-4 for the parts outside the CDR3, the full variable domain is KAGVTQTPRYLIKTRGQQVTLSCSPISGHRSVSWYQQTPGQGLQFLFEYFSETQRNKGNFPGRFSGRQFSNSRSEMNVSTLELGDSALYLCASARDGRNEKLFFGSGTQLSVL.

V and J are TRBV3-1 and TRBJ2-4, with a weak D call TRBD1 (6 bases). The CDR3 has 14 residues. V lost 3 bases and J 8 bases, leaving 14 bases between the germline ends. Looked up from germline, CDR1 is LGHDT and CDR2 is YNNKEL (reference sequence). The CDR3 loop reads CASSQGRGRDIQYF. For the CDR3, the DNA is TGTGCCAGCAGCCAGGGCAGGGGCAGGGACATTCAGTACTTC. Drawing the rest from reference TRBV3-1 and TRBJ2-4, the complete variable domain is DTAVSQTPKYLVTQMGNDKSIKCEQNLGHDTMYWYKQDSKKFLKIMFSYNNKELIINETVPNRFSPKSPDKAHLNLHINSLELGDSAVYFCASSQGRGRDIQYFGAGTRLSVL.